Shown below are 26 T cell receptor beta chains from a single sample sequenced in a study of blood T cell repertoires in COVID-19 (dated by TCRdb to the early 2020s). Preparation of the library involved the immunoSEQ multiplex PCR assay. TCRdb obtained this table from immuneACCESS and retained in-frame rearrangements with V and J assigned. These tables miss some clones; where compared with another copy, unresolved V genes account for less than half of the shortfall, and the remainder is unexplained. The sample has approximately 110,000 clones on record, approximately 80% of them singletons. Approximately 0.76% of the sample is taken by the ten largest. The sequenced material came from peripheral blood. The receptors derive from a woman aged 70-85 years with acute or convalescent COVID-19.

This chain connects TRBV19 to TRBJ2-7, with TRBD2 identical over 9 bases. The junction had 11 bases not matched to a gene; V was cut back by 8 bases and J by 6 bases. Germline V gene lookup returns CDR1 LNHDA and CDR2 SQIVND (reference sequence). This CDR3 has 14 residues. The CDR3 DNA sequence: TGTGCCAGTTACGTAATAGCGGGAGAAGGCGAGCAGTACTTC. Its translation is CASYVIAGEGEQYF.

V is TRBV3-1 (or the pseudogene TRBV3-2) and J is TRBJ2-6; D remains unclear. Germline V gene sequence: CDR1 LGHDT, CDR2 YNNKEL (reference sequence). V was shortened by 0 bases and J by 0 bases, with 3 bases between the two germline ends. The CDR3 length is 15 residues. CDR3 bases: TGTGCCAGCAGCCAAGACATCTCTGGGGCCAACGTCCTGACTTTC. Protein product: CASSQDISGANVLTF.

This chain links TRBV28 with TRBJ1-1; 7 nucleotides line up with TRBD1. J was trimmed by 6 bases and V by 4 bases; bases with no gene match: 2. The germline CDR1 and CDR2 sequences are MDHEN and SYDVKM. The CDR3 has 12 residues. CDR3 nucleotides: TGTGCCAGCAGTTGGGGGACAGCTGAAGCTTTCTTT. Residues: CASSWGTAEAFF. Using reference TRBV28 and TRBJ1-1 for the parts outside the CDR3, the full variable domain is DVKVTQSSRYLVKRTGEKVFLECVQDMDHENMFWYRQDPGLGLRLIYFSYDVKMKEKGDIPEGYSVSREKKERFSLILESASTNQTSMYLCASSWGTAEAFFGQGTRLTVV.

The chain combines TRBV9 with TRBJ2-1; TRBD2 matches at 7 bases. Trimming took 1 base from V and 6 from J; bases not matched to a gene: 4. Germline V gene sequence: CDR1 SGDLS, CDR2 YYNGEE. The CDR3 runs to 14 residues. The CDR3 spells CASSVRWEGNEQFF. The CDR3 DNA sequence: TGTGCCAGCAGCGTAAGGTGGGAGGGCAATGAGCAGTTCTTC.

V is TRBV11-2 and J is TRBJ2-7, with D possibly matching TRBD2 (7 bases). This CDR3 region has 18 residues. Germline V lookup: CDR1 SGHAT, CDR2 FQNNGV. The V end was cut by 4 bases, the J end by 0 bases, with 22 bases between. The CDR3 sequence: CASSSWGRGGLSSYEQYF. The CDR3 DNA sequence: TGTGCCAGCAGCTCCTGGGGTAGGGGGGGATTAAGCTCCTACGAGCAGTACTTC.

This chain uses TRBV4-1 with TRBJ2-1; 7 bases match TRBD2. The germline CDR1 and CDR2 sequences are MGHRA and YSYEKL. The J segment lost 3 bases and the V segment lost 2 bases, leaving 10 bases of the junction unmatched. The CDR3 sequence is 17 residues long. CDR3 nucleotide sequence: TGCGCCAGCAGCCAAATGAGGAGCGGGGCAGGCTACAATGAGCAGTTCTTC. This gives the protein CASSQMRSGAGYNEQFF.

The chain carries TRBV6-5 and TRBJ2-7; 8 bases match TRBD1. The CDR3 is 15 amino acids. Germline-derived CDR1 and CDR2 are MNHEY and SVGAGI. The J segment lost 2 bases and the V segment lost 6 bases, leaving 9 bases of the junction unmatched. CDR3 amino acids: CASRISGQAPYEQYF. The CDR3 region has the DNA TGTGCCAGCAGGATATCGGGACAGGCCCCCTACGAGCAGTACTTC.

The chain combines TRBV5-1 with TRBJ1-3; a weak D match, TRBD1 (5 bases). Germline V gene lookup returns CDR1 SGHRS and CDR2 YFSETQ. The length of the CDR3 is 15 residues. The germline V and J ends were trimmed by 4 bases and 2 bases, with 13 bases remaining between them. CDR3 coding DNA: TGCGCCAGCAGCCCCTGGGGCGAACCTGGAAACACCATATATTTT. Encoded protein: CASSPWGEPGNTIYF.

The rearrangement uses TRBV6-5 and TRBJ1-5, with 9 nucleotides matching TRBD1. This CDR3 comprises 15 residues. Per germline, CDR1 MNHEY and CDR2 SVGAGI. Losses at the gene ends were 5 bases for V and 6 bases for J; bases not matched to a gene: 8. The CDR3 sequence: CASSRDRVRGQPQHF. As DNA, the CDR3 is TGTGCCAGCAGTCGGGACAGGGTTAGGGGTCAGCCCCAGCATTTT.

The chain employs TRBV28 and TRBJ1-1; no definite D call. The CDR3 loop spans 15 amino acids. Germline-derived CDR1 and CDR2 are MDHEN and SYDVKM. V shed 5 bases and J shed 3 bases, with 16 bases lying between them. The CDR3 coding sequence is TGTGCCAGCAGTACCAGGACCCTCGGGGACACTGAAGCTTTCTTT. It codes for CASSTRTLGDTEAFF. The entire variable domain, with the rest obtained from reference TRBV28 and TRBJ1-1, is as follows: DVKVTQSSRYLVKRTGEKVFLECVQDMDHENMFWYRQDPGLGLRLIYFSYDVKMKEKGDIPEGYSVSREKKERFSLILESASTNQTSMYLCASSTRTLGDTEAFFGQGTRLTVV.

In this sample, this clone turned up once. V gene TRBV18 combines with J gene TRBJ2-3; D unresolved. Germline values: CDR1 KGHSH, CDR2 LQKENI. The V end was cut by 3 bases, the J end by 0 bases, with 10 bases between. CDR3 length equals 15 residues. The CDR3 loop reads CASSPSLNSTDTQYF. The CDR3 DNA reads TGTGCCAGCTCACCCTCACTAAATAGCACAGATACGCAGTATTTT.

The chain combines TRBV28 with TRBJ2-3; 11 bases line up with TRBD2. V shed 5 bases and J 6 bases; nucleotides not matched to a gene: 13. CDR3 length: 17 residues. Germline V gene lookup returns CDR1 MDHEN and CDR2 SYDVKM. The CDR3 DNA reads TGTGCCAGCAGTCCCCTGGGACTAGCGGCAGAAGCGGATACGCAGTATTTT. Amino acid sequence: CASSPLGLAAEADTQYF.

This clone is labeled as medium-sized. The CDR3 spells CASSQFMGGSNEQFF. The CDR3 nucleotides read TGTGCCAGCAGCCAATTTATGGGGGGATCCAATGAGCAGTTCTTC. V usage is TRBV4-2 and J usage is TRBJ2-1; D is possibly TRBD2 (6 bases). The germline V and J ends were trimmed by 2 bases and 6 bases, with 14 bases remaining between them. This CDR3 region has 15 residues. Per germline, CDR1 LGHNA and CDR2 YNFKEQ.

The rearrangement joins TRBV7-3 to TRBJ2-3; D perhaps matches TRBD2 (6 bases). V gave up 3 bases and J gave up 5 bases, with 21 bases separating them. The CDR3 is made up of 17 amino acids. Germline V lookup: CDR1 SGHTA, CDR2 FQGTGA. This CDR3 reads CASSFGPRSGVLDTQYF. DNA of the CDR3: TGTGCCAGCAGCTTCGGCCCGAGATCGGGGGTTTTAGATACGCAGTATTTT.

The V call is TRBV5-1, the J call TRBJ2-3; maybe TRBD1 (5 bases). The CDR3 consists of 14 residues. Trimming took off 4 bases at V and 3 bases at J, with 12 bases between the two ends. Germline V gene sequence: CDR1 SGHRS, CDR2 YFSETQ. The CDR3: CASSARSGTDTQYF. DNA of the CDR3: TGCGCCAGCAGCGCCCGATCAGGGACAGATACGCAGTATTTT.

CDR3 DNA sequence: TGTGCCAGCCTGCTGGGCCATAAGAACGAGCAGTACTTC. It codes for CASLLGHKNEQYF. The chain uses TRBV6-6 and TRBJ2-7; no reliable D call. The CDR3 totals 13 residues. CDR1 is MNHNY and CDR2 is SVGAGI in the germline V gene (reference sequence). V was clipped by 8 bases and J by 5 bases, with 16 bases between them.

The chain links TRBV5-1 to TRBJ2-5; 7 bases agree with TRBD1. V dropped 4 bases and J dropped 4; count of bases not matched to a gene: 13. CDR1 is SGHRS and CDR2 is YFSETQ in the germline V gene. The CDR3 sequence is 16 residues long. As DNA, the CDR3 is TGCGCCAGCAGCCAGAGGGATTCGACAGGGTCAGAGACCCAGTACTTC. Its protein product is CASSQRDSTGSETQYF.

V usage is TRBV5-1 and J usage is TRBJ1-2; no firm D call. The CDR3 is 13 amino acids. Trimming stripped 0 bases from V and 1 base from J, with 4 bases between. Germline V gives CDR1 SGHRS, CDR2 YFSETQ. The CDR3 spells CASSLALNYGYTF. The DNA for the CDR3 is TGCGCCAGCAGCTTGGCCCTTAACTATGGCTACACCTTC.

The CDR3 loop is CASSSQDRTGGYTF. The CDR3 DNA sequence: TGTGCCAGCAGCTCCCAGGACAGGACGGGCGGCTACACCTTC. The chain joins TRBV11-2 to TRBJ1-2, with 7 bases aligning to TRBD1. Trimming removed 4 bases from V and 8 bases from J; junction bases left unmatched: 10. CDR1 is SGHAT and CDR2 is FQNNGV in the germline V gene. This CDR3 region has 14 residues.

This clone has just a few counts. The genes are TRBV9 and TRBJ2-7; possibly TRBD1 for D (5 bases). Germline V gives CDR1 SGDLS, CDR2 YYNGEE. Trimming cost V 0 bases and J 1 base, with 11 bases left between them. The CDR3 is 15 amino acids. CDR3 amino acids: CASSVDETVSYEQYF. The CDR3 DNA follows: TGTGCCAGCAGCGTAGATGAGACAGTGTCCTACGAGCAGTACTTC.

CDR3 nucleotide sequence: TGCGCCAGCAGCTTGGCGGGGGGCCGATACAATGAGCAGTTCTTC. Protein sequence: CASSLAGGRYNEQFF. This chain connects TRBV5-1 to TRBJ2-1, with a tentative D call TRBD2 (7 bases). In germline, CDR1 is SGHRS, CDR2 YFSETQ. The V and J ends lost 0 bases and 4 bases respectively, with 11 bases between them. This CDR3 is built from 15 residues. Combining the CDR3 with reference TRBV5-1 and TRBJ2-1 gives the whole variable domain KAGVTQTPRYLIKTRGQQVTLSCSPISGHRSVSWYQQTPGQGLQFLFEYFSETQRNKGNFPGRFSGRQFSNSRSEMNVSTLELGDSALYLCASSLAGGRYNEQFFGPGTRLTVL.

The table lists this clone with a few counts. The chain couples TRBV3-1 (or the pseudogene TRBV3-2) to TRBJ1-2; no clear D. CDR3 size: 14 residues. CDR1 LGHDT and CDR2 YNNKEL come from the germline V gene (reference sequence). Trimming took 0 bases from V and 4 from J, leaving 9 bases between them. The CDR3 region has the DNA TGTGCCAGCAGCCAAGACCGAGCGGGCTATGGCTACACCTTC. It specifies CASSQDRAGYGYTF.

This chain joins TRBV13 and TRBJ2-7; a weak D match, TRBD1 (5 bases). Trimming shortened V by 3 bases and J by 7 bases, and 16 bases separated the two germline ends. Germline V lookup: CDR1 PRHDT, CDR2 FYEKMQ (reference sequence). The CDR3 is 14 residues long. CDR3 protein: CASSLNQGLGEQYF. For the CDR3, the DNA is TGTGCCAGCAGCTTGAATCAGGGTCTGGGGGAGCAGTACTTC.

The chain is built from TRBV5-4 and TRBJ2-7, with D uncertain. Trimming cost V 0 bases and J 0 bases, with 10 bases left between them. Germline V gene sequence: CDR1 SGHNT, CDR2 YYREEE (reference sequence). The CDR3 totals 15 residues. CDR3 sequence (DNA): TGTGCCAGCAGCTTGGTAGGATCTAGCTCCTACGAGCAGTACTTC. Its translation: CASSLVGSSSYEQYF.

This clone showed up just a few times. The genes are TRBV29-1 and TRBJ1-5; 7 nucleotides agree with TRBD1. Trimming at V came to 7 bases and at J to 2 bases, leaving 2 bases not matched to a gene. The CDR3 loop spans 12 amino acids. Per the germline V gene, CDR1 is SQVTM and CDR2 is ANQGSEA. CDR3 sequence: CSAGTGNQPQHF. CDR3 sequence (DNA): TGCAGCGCAGGGACAGGCAATCAGCCCCAGCATTTT.

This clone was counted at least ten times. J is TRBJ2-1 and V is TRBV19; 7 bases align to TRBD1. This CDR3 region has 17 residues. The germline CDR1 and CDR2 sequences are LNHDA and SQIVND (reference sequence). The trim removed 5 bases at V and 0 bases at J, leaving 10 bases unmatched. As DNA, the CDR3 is TGTGCCAGTAGTCTTTTTACAGGGGCTAGCTCCTACAATGAGCAGTTCTTC. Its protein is CASSLFTGASSYNEQFF. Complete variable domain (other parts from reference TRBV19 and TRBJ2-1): DGGITQSPKYLFRKEGQNVTLSCEQNLNHDAMYWYRQDPGQGLRLIYYSQIVNDFQKGDIAEGYSVSREKKESFPLTVTSAQKNPTAFYLCASSLFTGASSYNEQFFGPGTRLTVL.